This TCR beta chain originates from a study of blood T cell repertoires in COVID-19. As for the study in general: COVID-19 samples from acute and convalescent phases originated in the United States, Italy and Spain.

Cohort allocation depended upon clinical history that participants reported. Recovery meant two consecutive negative NP/OP PCR tests, professional clearance, or resolved symptoms. CDR1 and CDR2 (germline): SGHAT, FQNNGV. This CDR3 has 14 residues. The ends were cut back, 3 bases at V and 5 bases at J, with 13 bases in the middle. As handled by the study authors: Amplification from reference gene primers served as the basis for estimated nucleated cell counts. Data came from immunoSEQ multiplex PCR; TCRdb stores just in-frame clones and leaves some out. Clonal size and the V and J genes are those of that table, whereas D and trimming came from the DNA. The table has 350,000 to 550,000 clones, around 87% seen once; the top ten hold around 1.1%.

The receptor was derived from a man aged 25-45 years who had recovered from COVID-19. Material for sequencing was PBMCs or T cells enriched from blood (not recorded which). The rearrangement links TRBV11-2 to TRBJ1-1, with D possibly being TRBD1 (5 bases). In DNA, the CDR3 is TGTGCCAGCAGCTTGGCAGGGAGGGGTACTGAAGCTTTCTTT. It encodes CASSLAGRGTEAFF.